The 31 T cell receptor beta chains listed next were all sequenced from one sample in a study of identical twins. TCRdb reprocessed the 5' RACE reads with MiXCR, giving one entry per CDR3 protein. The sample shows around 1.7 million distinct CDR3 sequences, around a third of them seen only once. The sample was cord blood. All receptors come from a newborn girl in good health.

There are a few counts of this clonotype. The CDR3 region has the DNA TGTGCCATCAGTGAGACCGTACTAGCGACAGATACGCAGTATTTT. Amino acid sequence: CAISETVLATDTQYF. The J gene is TRBJ2-3, the V gene TRBV10-3, with 7 bases fitting TRBD2. The CDR3 has 15 amino acids. The V gene's germline CDR1 is ENHRY and CDR2 SYGVKD. Trimming cost V 2 bases and J 3 bases; bases outside gene matches: 5.

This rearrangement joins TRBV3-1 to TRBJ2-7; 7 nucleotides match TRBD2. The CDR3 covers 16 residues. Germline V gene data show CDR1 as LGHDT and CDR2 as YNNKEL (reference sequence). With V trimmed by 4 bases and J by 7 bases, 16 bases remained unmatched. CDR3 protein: CASSPLWAGVRSEQYF. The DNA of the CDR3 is TGTGCCAGCAGCCCCCTTTGGGCGGGAGTACGGAGTGAGCAGTACTTC.

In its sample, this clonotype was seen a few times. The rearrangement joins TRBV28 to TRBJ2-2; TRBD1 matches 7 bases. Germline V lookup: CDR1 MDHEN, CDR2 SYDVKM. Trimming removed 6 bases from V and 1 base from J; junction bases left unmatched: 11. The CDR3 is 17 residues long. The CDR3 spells CASSSPQGVMNTGELFF. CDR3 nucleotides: TGTGCCAGCAGCTCTCCTCAGGGGGTGATGAACACCGGGGAGCTGTTTTTT.

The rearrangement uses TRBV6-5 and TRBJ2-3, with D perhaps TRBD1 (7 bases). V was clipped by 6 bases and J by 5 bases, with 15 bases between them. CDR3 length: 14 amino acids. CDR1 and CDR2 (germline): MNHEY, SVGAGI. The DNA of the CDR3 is TGTGCCAGCAGACTACAGGGGCGGGGAGATACGCAGTATTTT. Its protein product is CASRLQGRGDTQYF.

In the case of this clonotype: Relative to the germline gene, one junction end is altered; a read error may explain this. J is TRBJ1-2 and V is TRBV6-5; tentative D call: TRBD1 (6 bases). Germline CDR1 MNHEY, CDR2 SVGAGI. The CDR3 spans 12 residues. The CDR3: CVSSYTGHGYTF. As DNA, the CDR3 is TGTGTCAGCAGTTACACAGGGCATGGCTACACCTTC.

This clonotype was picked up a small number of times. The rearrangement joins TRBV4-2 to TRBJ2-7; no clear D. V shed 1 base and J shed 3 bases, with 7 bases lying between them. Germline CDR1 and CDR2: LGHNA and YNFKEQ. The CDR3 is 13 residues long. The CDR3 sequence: CASSQALHYEQYF. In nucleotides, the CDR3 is TGTGCCAGCAGCCAAGCGCTCCACTACGAGCAGTACTTC.

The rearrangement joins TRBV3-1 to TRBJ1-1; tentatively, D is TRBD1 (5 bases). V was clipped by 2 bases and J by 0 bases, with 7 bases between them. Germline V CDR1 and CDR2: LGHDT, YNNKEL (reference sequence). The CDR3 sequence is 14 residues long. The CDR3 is CASSQRGVNTEAFF. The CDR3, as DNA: TGTGCCAGCAGCCAAAGAGGGGTGAACACTGAAGCTTTCTTT.

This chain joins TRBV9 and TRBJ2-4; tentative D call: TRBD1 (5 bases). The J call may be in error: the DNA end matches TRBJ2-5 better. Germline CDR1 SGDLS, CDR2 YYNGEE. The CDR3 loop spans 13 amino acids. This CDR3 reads CASSVLPGETQYF. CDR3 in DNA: TGTGCCAGCAGCGTACTACCAGGGGAGACCCAGTACTTC.

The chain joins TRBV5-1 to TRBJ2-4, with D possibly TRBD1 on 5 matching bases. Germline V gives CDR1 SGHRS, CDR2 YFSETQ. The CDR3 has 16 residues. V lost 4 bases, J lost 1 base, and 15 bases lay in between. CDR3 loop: CASSLSREGAKNIQYF. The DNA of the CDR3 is TGCGCCAGCAGCCTCTCCAGGGAAGGGGCCAAAAACATTCAGTACTTC.

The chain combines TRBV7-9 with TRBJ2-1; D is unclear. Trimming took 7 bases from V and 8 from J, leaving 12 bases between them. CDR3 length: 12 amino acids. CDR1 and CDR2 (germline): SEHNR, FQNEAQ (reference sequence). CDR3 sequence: CASKWSRYEQFF. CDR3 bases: TGTGCCAGCAAGTGGAGTAGATATGAGCAGTTCTTC.

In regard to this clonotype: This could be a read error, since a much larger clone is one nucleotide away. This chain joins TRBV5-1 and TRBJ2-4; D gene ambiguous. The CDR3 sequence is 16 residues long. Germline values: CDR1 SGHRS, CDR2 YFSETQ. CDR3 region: CASSLLSAGARNIQYF. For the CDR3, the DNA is TGCGCCAGCAGCTTGTTATCGGCCGGAGCCAGAAACATTCAGTACTTC. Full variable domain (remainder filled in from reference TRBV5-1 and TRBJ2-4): KAGVTQTPRYLIKTRGQQVTLSCSPISGHRSVSWYQQTPGQGLQFLFEYFSETQRNKGNFPGRFSGRQFSNSRSEMNVSTLELGDSALYLCASSLLSAGARNIQYFGAGTRLSVL.

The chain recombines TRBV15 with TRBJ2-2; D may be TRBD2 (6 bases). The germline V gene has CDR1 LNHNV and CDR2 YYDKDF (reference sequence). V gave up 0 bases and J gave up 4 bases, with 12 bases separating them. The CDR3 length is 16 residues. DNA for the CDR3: TGTGCCACCAGCAGAGATGTGGGGGGTTTCACCGGGGAGCTGTTTTTT. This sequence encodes CATSRDVGGFTGELFF.

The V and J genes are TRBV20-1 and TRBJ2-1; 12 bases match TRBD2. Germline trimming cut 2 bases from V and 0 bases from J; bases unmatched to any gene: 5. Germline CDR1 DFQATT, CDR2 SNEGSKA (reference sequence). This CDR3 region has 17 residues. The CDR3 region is CSARRTSGVSSYNEQFF. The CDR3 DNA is TGCAGTGCTAGAAGGACTAGCGGGGTGAGCTCCTACAATGAGCAGTTCTTC.

The chain's CDR3 is CASSQGSGESPLHF. The CDR3 DNA sequence: TGTGCCAGCAGCCAAGGGTCAGGTGAATCACCCCTCCACTTT. The chain uses TRBV3-1 and TRBJ1-6; D uncertain. This CDR3 is 14 amino acids long. Trimming cost V 1 base and J 10 bases, with 11 bases left between them. Germline V gene sequence: CDR1 LGHDT, CDR2 YNNKEL (reference sequence). Complete variable domain (other parts from reference TRBV3-1 and TRBJ1-6): DTAVSQTPKYLVTQMGNDKSIKCEQNLGHDTMYWYKQDSKKFLKIMFSYNNKELIINETVPNRFSPKSPDKAHLNLHINSLELGDSAVYFCASSQGSGESPLHFGNGTRLTVT.

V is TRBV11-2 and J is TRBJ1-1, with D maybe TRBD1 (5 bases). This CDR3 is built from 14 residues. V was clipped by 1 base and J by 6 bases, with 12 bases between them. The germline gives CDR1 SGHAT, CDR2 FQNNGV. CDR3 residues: CASSLVVRVSEAFF. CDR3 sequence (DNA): TGTGCCAGCAGCTTAGTAGTCAGGGTCTCTGAAGCTTTCTTT.

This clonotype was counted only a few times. DNA of the CDR3: TGTGCCAGCAGCCAAGAGGCTGGCGTATCACCCCTCCACTTT. This gives the protein CASSQEAGVSPLHF. The rearrangement uses TRBV3-1 and TRBJ1-6; D not certain. This CDR3 has 14 amino acids. V lost 0 bases, J lost 10 bases, and 10 bases lay in between. Germline V lookup: CDR1 LGHDT, CDR2 YNNKEL (reference sequence).

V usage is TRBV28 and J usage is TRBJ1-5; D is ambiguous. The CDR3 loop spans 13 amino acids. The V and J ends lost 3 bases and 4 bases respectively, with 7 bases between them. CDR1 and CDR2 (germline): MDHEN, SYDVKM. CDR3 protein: CASSLIFNQPQHF. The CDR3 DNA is TGTGCCAGCAGTTTGATCTTTAATCAGCCCCAGCATTTT.

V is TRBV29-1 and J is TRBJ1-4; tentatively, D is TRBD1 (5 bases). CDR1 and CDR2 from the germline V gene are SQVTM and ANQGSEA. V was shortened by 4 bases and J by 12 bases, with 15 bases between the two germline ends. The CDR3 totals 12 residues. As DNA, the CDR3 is TGCAGCGTTGTAGTACGGGGCAGCCAACTGTTTTTT. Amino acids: CSVVVRGSQLFF.

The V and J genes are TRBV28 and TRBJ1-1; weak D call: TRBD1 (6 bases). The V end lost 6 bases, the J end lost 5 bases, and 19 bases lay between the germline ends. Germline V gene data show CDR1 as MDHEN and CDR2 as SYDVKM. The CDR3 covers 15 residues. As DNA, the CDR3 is TGTGCCAGCAGACGAGTCAGGGGTTTGGAAACTGAAGCTTTCTTT. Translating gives CASRRVRGLETEAFF. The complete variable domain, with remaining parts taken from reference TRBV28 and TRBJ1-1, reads DVKVTQSSRYLVKRTGEKVFLECVQDMDHENMFWYRQDPGLGLRLIYFSYDVKMKEKGDIPEGYSVSREKKERFSLILESASTNQTSMYLCASRRVRGLETEAFFGQGTRLTVV.

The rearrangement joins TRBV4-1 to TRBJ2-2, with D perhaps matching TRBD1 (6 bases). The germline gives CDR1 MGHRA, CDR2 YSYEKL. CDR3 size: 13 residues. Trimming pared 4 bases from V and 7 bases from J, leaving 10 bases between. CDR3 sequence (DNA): TGCGCCAGCAGCCGAACGACAGGCGGGGAGCTGTTTTTT. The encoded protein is CASSRTTGGELFF.

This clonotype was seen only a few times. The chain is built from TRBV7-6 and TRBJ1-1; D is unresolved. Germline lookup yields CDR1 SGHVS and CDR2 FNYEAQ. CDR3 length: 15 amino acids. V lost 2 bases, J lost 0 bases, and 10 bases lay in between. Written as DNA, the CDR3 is TGTGCCAGCAGCTTACAGTCTGTAATGAACACTGAAGCTTTCTTT. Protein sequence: CASSLQSVMNTEAFF.

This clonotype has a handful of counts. CDR3 nucleotides: TGTGCCAGCAGCCGAAATAGCGGGACGCAAGAGACCCAGTACTTC. Residues: CASSRNSGTQETQYF. The gene calls are TRBV5-6 and TRBJ2-5, with 8 bases aligning to TRBD2. The V segment lost 4 bases and the J segment 2 bases; nucleotides outside the gene matches: 7. This CDR3 has 15 amino acids. Per germline, CDR1 SGHDT and CDR2 YYEEEE.

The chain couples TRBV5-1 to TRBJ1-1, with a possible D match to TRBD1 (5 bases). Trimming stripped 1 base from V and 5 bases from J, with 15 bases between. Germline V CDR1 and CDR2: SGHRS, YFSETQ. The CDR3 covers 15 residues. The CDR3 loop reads CASSLSRGVGTEAFF. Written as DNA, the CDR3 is TGCGCCAGCAGCTTGTCCCGGGGCGTCGGGACTGAAGCTTTCTTT.

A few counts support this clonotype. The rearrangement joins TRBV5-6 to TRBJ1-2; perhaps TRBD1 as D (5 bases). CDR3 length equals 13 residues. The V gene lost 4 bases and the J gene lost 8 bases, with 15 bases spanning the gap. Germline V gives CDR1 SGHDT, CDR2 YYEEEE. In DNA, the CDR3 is TGTGCCAGCAGCGCGGGACCCCGACCAGGCTACACCTTC. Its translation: CASSAGPRPGYTF.

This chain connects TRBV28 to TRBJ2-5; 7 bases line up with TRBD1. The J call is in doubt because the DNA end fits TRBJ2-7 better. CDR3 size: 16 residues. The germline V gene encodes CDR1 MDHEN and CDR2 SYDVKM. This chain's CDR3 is CASSAPRTGFSYEQYF. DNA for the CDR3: TGTGCCAGCAGTGCCCCCCGGACAGGCTTCTCCTACGAGCAGTACTTC.

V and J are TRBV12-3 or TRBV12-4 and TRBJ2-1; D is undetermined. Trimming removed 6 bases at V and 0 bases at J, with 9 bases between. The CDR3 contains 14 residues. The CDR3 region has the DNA TGTGCCAGCAGCAGAGGAAACTCCTACAATGAGCAGTTCTTC. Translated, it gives CASSRGNSYNEQFF.

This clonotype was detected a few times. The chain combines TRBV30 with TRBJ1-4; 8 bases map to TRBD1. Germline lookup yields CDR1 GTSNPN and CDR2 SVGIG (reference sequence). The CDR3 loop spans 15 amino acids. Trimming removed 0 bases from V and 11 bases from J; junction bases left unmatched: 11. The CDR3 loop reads CAWSVPDRVGGKLFF. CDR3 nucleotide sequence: TGTGCCTGGAGTGTACCGGACAGGGTAGGAGGGAAACTGTTTTTT.

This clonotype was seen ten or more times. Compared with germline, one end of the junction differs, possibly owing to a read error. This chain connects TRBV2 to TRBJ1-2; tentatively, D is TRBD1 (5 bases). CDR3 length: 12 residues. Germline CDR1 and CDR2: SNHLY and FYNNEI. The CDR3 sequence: CASSEGSYGYTF. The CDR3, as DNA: TGCGCCAGCAGTGAGGGGTCCTATGGCTACACCTTC.

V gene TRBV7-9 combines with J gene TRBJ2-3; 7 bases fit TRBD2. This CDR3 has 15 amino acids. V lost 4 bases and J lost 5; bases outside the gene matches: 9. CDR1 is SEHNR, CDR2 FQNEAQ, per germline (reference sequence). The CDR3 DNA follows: TGTGCCAGCAGCTGGGGGACTACCCGCGGAGATACGCAGTATTTT. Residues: CASSWGTTRGDTQYF.

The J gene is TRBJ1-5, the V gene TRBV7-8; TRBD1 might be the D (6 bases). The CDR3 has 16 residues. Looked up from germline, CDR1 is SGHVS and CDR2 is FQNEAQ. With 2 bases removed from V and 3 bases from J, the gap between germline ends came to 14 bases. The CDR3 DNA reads TGTGCCAGCAGCTTAAGTAGGACAGCCATCAATCAGCCCCAGCATTTT. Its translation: CASSLSRTAINQPQHF.

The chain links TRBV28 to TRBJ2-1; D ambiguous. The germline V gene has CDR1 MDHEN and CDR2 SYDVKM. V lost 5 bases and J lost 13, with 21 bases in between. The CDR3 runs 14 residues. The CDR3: CASSTLDGEETQFF. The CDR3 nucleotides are TGTGCCAGCAGTACTCTCGACGGCGAAGAGACCCAGTTCTTC.